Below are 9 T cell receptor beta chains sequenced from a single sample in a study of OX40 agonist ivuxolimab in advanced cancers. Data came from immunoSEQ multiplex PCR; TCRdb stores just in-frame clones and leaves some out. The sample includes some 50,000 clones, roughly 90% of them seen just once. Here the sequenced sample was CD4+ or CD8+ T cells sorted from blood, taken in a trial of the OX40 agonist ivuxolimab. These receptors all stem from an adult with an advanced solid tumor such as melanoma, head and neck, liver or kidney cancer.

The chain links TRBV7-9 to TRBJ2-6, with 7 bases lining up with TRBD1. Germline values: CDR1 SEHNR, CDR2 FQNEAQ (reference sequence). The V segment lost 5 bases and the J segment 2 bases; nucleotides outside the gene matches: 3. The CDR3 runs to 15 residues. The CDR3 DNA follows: TGTGCCAGCAGCCTGGGACAGCCTGGGGCCAACGTCCTGACTTTC. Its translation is CASSLGQPGANVLTF.

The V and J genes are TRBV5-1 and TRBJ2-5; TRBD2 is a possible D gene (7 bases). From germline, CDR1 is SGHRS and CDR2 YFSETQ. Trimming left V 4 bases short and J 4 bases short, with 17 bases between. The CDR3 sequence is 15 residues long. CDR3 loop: CASSGGALARETQYF. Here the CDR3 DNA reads TGCGCCAGCAGCGGGGGGGCCCTAGCCCGAGAGACCCAGTACTTC.

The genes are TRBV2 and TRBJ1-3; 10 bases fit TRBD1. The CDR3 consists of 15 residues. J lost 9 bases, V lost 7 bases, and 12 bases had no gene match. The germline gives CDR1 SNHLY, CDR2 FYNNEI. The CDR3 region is CASIPGQGSLSTIYF. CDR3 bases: TGTGCCAGCATCCCGGGACAGGGGTCCCTAAGCACCATATATTTT.

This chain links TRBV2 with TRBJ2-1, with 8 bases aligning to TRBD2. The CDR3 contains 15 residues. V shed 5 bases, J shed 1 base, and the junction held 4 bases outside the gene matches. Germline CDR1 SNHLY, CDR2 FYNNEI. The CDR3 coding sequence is TGTGCCAGCAGTAAGGGACTAGGGTCCTACAATGAGCAGTTCTTC. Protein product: CASSKGLGSYNEQFF.

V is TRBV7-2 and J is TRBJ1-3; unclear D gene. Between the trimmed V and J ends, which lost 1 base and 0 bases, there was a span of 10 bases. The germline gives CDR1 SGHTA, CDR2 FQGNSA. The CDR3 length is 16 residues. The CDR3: CASSLVSTNSGNTIYF. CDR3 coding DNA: TGTGCCAGCAGCTTAGTCAGTACGAACTCTGGAAACACCATATATTTT. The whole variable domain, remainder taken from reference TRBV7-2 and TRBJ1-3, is GAGVSQSPSNKVTEKGKDVELRCDPISGHTALYWYRQSLGQGLEFLIYFQGNSAPDKSGLPSDRFSAERTGGSVSTLTIQRTQQEDSAVYLCASSLVSTNSGNTIYFGEGSWLTVV.

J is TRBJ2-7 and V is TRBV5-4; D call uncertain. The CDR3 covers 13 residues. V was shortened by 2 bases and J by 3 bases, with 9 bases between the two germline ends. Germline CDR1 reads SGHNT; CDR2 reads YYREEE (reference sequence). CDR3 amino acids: CASSFGRSYEQYF. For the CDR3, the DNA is TGTGCCAGCAGCTTCGGACGGAGCTACGAGCAGTACTTC.

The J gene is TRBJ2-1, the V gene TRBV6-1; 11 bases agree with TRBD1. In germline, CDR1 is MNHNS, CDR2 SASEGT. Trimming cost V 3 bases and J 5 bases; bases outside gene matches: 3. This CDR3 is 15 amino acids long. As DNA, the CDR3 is TGTGCCAGCAGTGATGGGACAGGGGGGGACAATGAGCAGTTCTTC. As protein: CASSDGTGGDNEQFF.

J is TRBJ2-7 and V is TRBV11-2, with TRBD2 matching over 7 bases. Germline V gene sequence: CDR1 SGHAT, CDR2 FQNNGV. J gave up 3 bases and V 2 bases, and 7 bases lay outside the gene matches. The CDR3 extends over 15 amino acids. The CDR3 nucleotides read TGTGCCAGCAGCTTAACAGACAGCGGGATCTACGAGCAGTACTTC. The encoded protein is CASSLTDSGIYEQYF.

CDR3 coding DNA: TGTGCCAGCAGTTCCGCCCGGACAGTCAGCCTTAGCAATCAGCCCCAGCATTTT. Its translation is CASSSARTVSLSNQPQHF. The rearrangement uses TRBV28 and TRBJ1-5; possibly TRBD1 for D (6 bases). This CDR3 is 18 amino acids long. The V gene's germline CDR1 is MDHEN and CDR2 SYDVKM. Trimming left V 4 bases short and J 0 bases short, with 19 bases between.